This TCR beta chain is from a study of Tregs in tolerant kidney transplant recipients. Clones were read by immunoSEQ multiplex PCR, and TCRdb kept only the in-frame ones, dropping some. In the table there are 35,000 to 55,000 clones, 75% to 95% of which are singletons. Thawed PBMCs were rested overnight at 37°C with 150 to 200 IU/ml IL-2 before regulatory T cell sorting. Trimming shortened V by 4 bases and J by 3 bases, and 12 bases separated the two germline ends. The CDR3 sequence is 14 residues long. Germline V gene sequence: CDR1 MNHNS, CDR2 SASEGT. There are a few counts of this clone. As yet, its antigen is unknown. Notes on the study in general: Biological reproducibility was not directly addressed, but technical replication error appeared minimal. Validation in larger populations is needed because few patients were studied. Tregs expanded with activated donor B cells seemed most donor-specific.

Sequenced material: Tregs from blood. V and J are TRBV6-1 and TRBJ2-5; D may be TRBD2 (5 bases). This sequence originates from a human donor in good health. DNA of the CDR3: TGTGCCAGCAGTGCGGGGTGGAGTGAAGAGACCCAGTACTTC. Its translation is CASSAGWSEETQYF.